This TCR beta chain originates from a study of CD8+CD57+ T cells in acquired aplastic anemia. In the study overall: The average for DNA from sorted CD4+ and CD8+ cells was 3 to 4 ug. CD4+ reads averaged about 9.9 million in healthy donors. Regarding the study as a whole: Patients and controls shared about 30 CD8+ CDR3 sequences. Researchers reported that CD8+ Simpson's diversity was not significantly different in patients versus controls.

Details on this clonotype: Antigen specificity is unknown.

Genomic DNA acted as the template from which TCR beta VDJ combination and CDR3 sequence profiling were carried out. One entry per CDR3 protein results from TCRdb running MiXCR on the reads. The sample records hundreds of thousands of distinct CDR3 sequences, 55% to 75% being singletons. V lost 0 bases and J 4 bases, leaving 13 bases between the germline ends. The CDR3 totals 15 residues. Germline values: CDR1 GTSNPN, CDR2 SVGIG (reference sequence). The sample comprised sorted CD4+, CD8+, or CD8+CD57+ T cells (not recorded which) from PBMCs. The clonotype was recovered from a human donor in good health, serving as a control. The genes are TRBV30 and TRBJ1-3, with D uncertain. CDR3 DNA: TGTGCCTGGAGTGTAGGCATCAACGCGGGAAACACCATATATTTT. Residues: CAWSVGINAGNTIYF.